These T cell receptor beta chains were read from a single sample in a study of Ad26.COV2.S vaccination and SARS-CoV-2 variants. Measured with immunoSEQ multiplex PCR; TCRdb has only the in-frame clones, and not every one. The sample lists hundreds of thousands of clones, 85% to 90% occurring once. The input for sequencing was peripheral blood, taken in a trial of Ad26.COV2.S vaccine versus placebo. The receptors shown here come from a person between 18 and 65 years old who received the Ad26.COV2.S COVID-19 vaccine or a placebo. CDR3s include the opening cysteine and the closing phenylalanine or tryptophan. Each record gives: D gene, clone size, J gene, V gene, CDR3 DNA, CDR3 protein. The D gene is left open where the match is weak. Clone size appears in some rows only: once, few, many, or a class for an expanded clone.

>NA|NA|TRBJ2-6|TRBV7-2
TGTGCCAGCAGCGCTCAACGGGCCTCTGGGGCCAACGTCCTGACTTTC
CASSAQRASGANVLTF
>NA|NA|TRBJ1-1|TRBV15
TGTGCCACCAGCAGGAATCAGGGGGAAGCTTTCTTT
CATSRNQGEAFF
>NA|once|TRBJ2-7|TRBV6-5
TGTGCCAGCAGTTTAACCCGTAAGGGCTACGAGCAGTACTTC
CASSLTRKGYEQYF
>TRBD2|NA|TRBJ2-3|TRBV7-2
TGTGCCAGCAGCTTAGAGCCAGCGGGAGGGTCGGATACGCAGTATTTT
CASSLEPAGGSDTQYF
>NA|NA|TRBJ1-2|TRBV19
TGTGCCAGTAGTATAGCGCCCTACCCCAGTCTCCCTTATGGCTACACCTTC
CASSIAPYPSLPYGYTF
>NA|NA|TRBJ2-1|TRBV11-2
TGTGCCAGCAGCTTGTCAGGGGCCAGTATGAATGAGCAGTTCTTC
CASSLSGASMNEQFF
>NA|NA|TRBJ1-5|TRBV20-1
TGCAGTGCTAGTGGGTGGGGTGCGCAGTGGGGTGAGAGAGGGTATCAGCCCCAGCATTTT
CSASGWGAQWGERGYQPQHF
>NA|NA|TRBJ2-1|TRBV11-1
TGTGCCAGCAGCTCCCAAGCTAATATTCACTACAATGAGCAGTTCTTC
CASSSQANIHYNEQFF
>TRBD2|NA|TRBJ2-1|TRBV25-1
TGTGCCAGCAGGACGAGTCGGGGGGGTTCCTACAATGAGCAGTTCTTC
CASRTSRGGSYNEQFF
>TRBD1|NA|TRBJ1-3|TRBV9
TGTGCCAGCAGCCCTCAGACAGGGCCCTCTGGAAACACCATATATTTT
CASSPQTGPSGNTIYF
>NA|NA|TRBJ1-5|TRBV7-9
TGTGCCAGCAGCTTGGGGTTGGGGACATTCAATCAGCCCCAGCATTTT
CASSLGLGTFNQPQHF
>TRBD2|once|TRBJ2-4|TRBV18
TGTGCCAGCTCCCCAAGACTAGCGGAAAACATTCAGTACTTC
CASSPRLAENIQYF
>NA|NA|TRBJ2-3|TRBV7-9
TGTGCCAGCAGCTTACGCGGCCCCCCAGATACGCAGTATTTT
CASSLRGPPDTQYF
>TRBD1|NA|TRBJ1-5|TRBV27
TGTGCCAGCAGCCCCCGGGACAGGGGATATCAGCCCCAGCATTTT
CASSPRDRGYQPQHF
>TRBD2|NA|TRBJ2-3|TRBV5-1
TGCGCCAGCAGCTTGGTTACTAGCGGGGCCACAGATACGCAGTATTTT
CASSLVTSGATDTQYF
>TRBD1|NA|TRBJ1-2|TRBV5-1
TGCGCCAGCAGCCCCGGGACAGGCAGAGTAGGTGGCTACACCTTC
CASSPGTGRVGGYTF
>NA|NA|TRBJ2-3|TRBV9
TGTGCCAGCAGCGGGATAGCGGCACCAGATACGCAGTATTTT
CASSGIAAPDTQYF
>NA|NA|TRBJ1-4|TRBV13
TGTGCCAGCAGCTTATTTGCTCGAGGACTTAATGAAAAACTGTTTTTT
CASSLFARGLNEKLFF
>TRBD1|NA|TRBJ2-5|TRBV28
TGTGCCAGCAGGGCCCCGGGACAGGGAGAGACCCAGTACTTC
CASRAPGQGETQYF
>NA|NA|TRBJ1-1|TRBV7-6
TGTGCCAGCAGCTTAGAGGGAGGGGAAGCTTTCTTT
CASSLEGGEAFF
>NA|NA|TRBJ1-2|TRBV5-6
TGTGCCAGCAGCTTGGGAGGGTGGGGCTACACCTTC
CASSLGGWGYTF
>NA|once|TRBJ2-1|TRBV25-1
TGTGCCAGCAGTACTAGAGGAGTGTTGGCCTACAATGAGCAGTTCTTC
CASSTRGVLAYNEQFF
>NA|NA|TRBJ1-2|TRBV19
TGTGCCAGTAGTATAACTAGTTCAGGGTTGGATAACTATGGCTACACCTTC
CASSITSSGLDNYGYTF
>NA|NA|TRBJ2-2|TRBV7-6
TGTGCCAGCAGCTCGGGGCTAAGGGGCACCGGGGAGCTGTTTTTT
CASSSGLRGTGELFF
>NA|NA|TRBJ2-7|TRBV15
TGTGCCACCAGCAGAGAGGAGTTTGCCTACGAGCAGTACTTC
CATSREEFAYEQYF
>TRBD1|NA|TRBJ2-5|TRBV18
TGTGCCAGCTCACCAGGGACAGGGGACGAAGAGACCCAGTACTTC
CASSPGTGDEETQYF
>NA|NA|TRBJ1-1|TRBV7-9
TGTGCCAGCAGCTTATGGAGAAATGGGGGACGTACTGAAGCTTTCTTT
CASSLWRNGGRTEAFF
>TRBD2|NA|TRBJ2-4|TRBV9
TGTGCCAGCAGCGTCCAACCGGGACTAGCGGGAGAGGTAGACATTCAGTACTTC
CASSVQPGLAGEVDIQYF
>NA|NA|TRBJ1-1|TRBV28
TGTGCCAGCAGTTTACAAAGCACTGAAGCTTTCTTT
CASSLQSTEAFF
>NA|NA|TRBJ2-7|TRBV27
TGTGCCAGCAGTACGACAGGTAACCCCTACGAGCAGTACTTC
CASSTTGNPYEQYF